These 9 T cell receptor beta chains share one sample of origin, sequenced in a study of blood T cell repertoires in COVID-19 (dated by TCRdb to about 2020). The library came from the immunoSEQ multiplex PCR assay. Imported from immuneACCESS, the table was reduced by TCRdb to in-frame sequences with V and J called. These copies leave out some clones; in studies compared against another copy, an unresolved V gene accounts for under half, and the cause of the remainder is not known. The sample profile shows 270,000 or so clones; approximately 89% of them were found once. Together, the top ten hold over 8.5% of the sample. Material: peripheral blood. All receptors come from a woman in her 30s with COVID-19, enrolled during active disease.

The chain carries TRBV28 and TRBJ1-1; D unclear. Between the trimmed V and J ends, which lost 2 bases and 1 base, there was a span of 8 bases. CDR3 size: 14 residues. Looked up from germline, CDR1 is MDHEN and CDR2 is SYDVKM. The CDR3 region is CASSLVTGNTEAFF. CDR3 nucleotide sequence: TGTGCCAGCAGTTTAGTGACGGGGAACACTGAAGCTTTCTTT.

The chain is built from TRBV7-8 and TRBJ1-6; D is ambiguous. Germline CDR1 reads SGHVS; CDR2 reads FQNEAQ. V was cut by 4 bases and J by 0 bases, with 16 bases left in between. This CDR3 comprises 18 residues. The CDR3 is CASSSALFVSSYNSPLHF. The DNA of the CDR3 is TGTGCCAGCAGCTCAGCGTTGTTCGTGAGCTCCTATAATTCACCCCTCCACTTT.

J is TRBJ1-1 and V is TRBV18; no firm D call. The V and J ends lost 0 bases and 1 base respectively, with 3 bases between them. CDR1 and CDR2 from the germline V gene are KGHSH and LQKENI. This CDR3 has 13 residues. CDR3 sequence: CASSPPANTEAFF. The CDR3 coding sequence is TGTGCCAGCTCACCACCGGCGAACACTGAAGCTTTCTTT. The entire variable domain, with the rest obtained from reference TRBV18 and TRBJ1-1, is as follows: NAGVMQNPRHLVRRRGQEARLRCSPMKGHSHVYWYRQLPEEGLKFMVYLQKENIIDESGMPKERFSAEFPKEGPSILRIQQVVRGDSAAYFCASSPPANTEAFFGQGTRLTVV.

This rearrangement joins TRBV29-1 to TRBJ1-1; D is uncertain. The V end lost 5 bases, the J end lost 11 bases, and 21 bases lay between the germline ends. The CDR3 spans 13 residues. CDR1 and CDR2 (germline): SQVTM, ANQGSEA. CDR3 residues: CSVILPLVRWAFF. The DNA of the CDR3 is TGCAGCGTTATTTTGCCCCTTGTGCGGTGGGCTTTCTTT.

This chain uses TRBV3-1 (or the pseudogene TRBV3-2) with TRBJ1-2; D possibly corresponds to TRBD1 (6 bases). V shed 0 bases and J shed 8 bases, with 25 bases lying between them. Per the germline V gene, CDR1 is LGHDT and CDR2 is YNNKEL (reference sequence). There are 18 residues in the CDR3. CDR3 DNA: TGTGCCAGCAGCCAAGAAGGGAGCTTAGGCAGGGGCCGAAGGGGCTACACCTTC. Encoded protein: CASSQEGSLGRGRRGYTF.

V is TRBV19 and J is TRBJ2-7; D possibly corresponds to TRBD2 (6 bases). The CDR3 loop spans 14 amino acids. The V gene lost 3 bases and the J gene lost 0 bases, with 9 bases spanning the gap. CDR1 LNHDA and CDR2 SQIVND come from the germline V gene (reference sequence). CDR3 DNA: TGTGCCAGTAGTATTTCGGGGGACTCCTACGAGCAGTACTTC. It codes for CASSISGDSYEQYF.

The chain has TRBV5-1 and TRBJ1-4; 10 nucleotides match TRBD1. Germline CDR1 and CDR2: SGHRS and YFSETQ. With 7 bases clipped from V and 5 bases from J, the junction kept 11 bases outside the gene matches. The CDR3 spans 16 residues. For the CDR3, the DNA is TGCGCCAGCGGCGGGACAGGGGATGTTGAAAATGAAAAACTGTTTTTT. It encodes CASGGTGDVENEKLFF.

V gene TRBV15 combines with J gene TRBJ1-6, with D hard to call. The germline V gene has CDR1 LNHNV and CDR2 YYDKDF (reference sequence). Trimming cost V 5 bases and J 8 bases, with 13 bases left between them. The CDR3 runs to 14 residues. CDR3 nucleotides: TGTGCCACCAGCTCAGGATTTAGTGATTCACCCCTCCACTTT. This gives the protein CATSSGFSDSPLHF.

This rearrangement joins TRBV5-1 to TRBJ1-2; TRBD1 aligns across 8 bases. The V gene end was trimmed by 4 bases and the J gene end by 8 bases; junction bases not matched to a gene: 13. Per the germline V gene, CDR1 is SGHRS and CDR2 is YFSETQ. The CDR3 is 15 amino acids. The DNA for the CDR3 is TGCGCCAGCAGCCCCCACCCAGGGGGCATTGAGGGCTACACCTTC. Protein product: CASSPHPGGIEGYTF.